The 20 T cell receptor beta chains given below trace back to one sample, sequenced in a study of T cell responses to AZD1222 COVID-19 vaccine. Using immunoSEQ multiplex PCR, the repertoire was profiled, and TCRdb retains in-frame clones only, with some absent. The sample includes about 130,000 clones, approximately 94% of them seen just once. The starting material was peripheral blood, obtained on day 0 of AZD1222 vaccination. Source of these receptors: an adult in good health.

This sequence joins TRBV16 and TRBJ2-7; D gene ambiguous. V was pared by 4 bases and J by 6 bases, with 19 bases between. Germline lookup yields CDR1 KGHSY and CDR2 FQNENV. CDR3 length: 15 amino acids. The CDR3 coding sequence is TGTGCCAGCAGCCCCTACGGTGGGCTTAGACTCGAGCAGTACTTC. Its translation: CASSPYGGLRLEQYF.

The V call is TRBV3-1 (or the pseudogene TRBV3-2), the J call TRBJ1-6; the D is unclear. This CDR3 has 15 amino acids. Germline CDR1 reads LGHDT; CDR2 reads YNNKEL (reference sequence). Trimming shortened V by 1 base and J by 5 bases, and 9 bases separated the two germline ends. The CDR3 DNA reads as TGTGCCAGCAGCCAAGGTCGTAGGGATAATTCACCCCTCCACTTT. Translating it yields CASSQGRRDNSPLHF.

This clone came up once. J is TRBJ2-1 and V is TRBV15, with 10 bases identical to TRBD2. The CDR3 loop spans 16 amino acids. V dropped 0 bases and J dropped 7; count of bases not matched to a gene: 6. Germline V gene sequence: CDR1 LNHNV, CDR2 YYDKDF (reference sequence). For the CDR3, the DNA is TGTGCCACCAGCAGAGACAAAGCGGGAGGGCATAATGAGCAGTTCTTC. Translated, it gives CATSRDKAGGHNEQFF.

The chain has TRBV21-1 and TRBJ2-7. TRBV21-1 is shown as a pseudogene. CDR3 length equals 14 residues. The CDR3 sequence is CASSNKALGPGQYF. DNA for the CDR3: TGTGCCAGCAGCAATAAGGCCTTGGGTCCCGGGCAGTACTTC.

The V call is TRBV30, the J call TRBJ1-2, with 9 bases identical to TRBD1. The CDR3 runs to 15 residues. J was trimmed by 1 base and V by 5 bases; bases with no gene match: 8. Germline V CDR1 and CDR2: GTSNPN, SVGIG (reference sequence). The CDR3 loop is CAWGWDRVINYGYTF. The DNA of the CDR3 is TGTGCCTGGGGATGGGACAGGGTGATTAACTATGGCTACACCTTC.

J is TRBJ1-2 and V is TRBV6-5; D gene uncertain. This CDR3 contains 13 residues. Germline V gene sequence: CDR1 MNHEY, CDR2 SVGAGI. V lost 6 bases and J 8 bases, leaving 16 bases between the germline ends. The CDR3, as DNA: TGTGCCAGCAGCCGGGATCTTCTAGGCGGCTACACCTTC. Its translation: CASSRDLLGGYTF.

Here the CDR3 reads CASSYVASNYGYTF. The CDR3 coding sequence is TGTGCCAGCAGTTACGTAGCATCTAACTATGGCTACACCTTC. This chain joins TRBV6-2 or TRBV6-3 and TRBJ1-2; no firm D call. CDR1 and CDR2 from the germline V gene are MNHEY and SVGEGT. Trimming took 2 bases from V and 0 from J, leaving 7 bases between them. The CDR3 is made up of 14 amino acids.

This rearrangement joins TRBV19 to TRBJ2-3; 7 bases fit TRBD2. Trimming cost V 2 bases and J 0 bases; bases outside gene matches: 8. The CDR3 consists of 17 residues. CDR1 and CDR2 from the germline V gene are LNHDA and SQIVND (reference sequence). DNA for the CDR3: TGTGCCAGTAGTATATACGGCGGGGGTGCTAGCACAGATACGCAGTATTTT. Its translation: CASSIYGGGASTDTQYF.

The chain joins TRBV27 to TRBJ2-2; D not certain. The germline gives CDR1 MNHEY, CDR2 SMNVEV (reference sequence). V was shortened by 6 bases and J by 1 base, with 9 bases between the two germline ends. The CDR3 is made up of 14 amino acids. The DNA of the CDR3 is TGTGCCAGCAGCACGGACCAGAACACCGGGGAGCTGTTTTTT. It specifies CASSTDQNTGELFF.

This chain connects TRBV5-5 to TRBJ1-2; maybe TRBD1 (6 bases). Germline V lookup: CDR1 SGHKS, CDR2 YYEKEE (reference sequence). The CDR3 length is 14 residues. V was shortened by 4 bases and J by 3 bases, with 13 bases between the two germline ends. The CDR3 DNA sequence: TGTGCCAGCAGCGCCCGGACAGAGTACTATGGCTACACCTTC. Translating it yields CASSARTEYYGYTF.

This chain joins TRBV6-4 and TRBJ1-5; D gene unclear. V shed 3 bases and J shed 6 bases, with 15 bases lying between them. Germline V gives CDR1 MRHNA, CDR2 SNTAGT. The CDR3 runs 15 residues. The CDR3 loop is CASSEEGGSGQPQHF. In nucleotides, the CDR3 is TGTGCCAGCAGTGAGGAGGGAGGTTCTGGTCAGCCCCAGCATTTT.

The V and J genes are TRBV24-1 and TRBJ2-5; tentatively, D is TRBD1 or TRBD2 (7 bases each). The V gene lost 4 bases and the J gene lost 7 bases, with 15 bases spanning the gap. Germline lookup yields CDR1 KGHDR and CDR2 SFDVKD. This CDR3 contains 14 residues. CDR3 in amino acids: CATSEPGEGATQYF. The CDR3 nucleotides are TGTGCCACCAGTGAACCAGGGGAGGGGGCGACCCAGTACTTC.

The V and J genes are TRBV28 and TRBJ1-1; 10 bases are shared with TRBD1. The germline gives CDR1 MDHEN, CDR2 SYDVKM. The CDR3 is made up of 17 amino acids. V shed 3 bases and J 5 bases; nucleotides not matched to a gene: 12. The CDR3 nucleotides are TGTGCCAGCAGTTTCTGGGGCGGACAGGGGGTGATGACTGAAGCTTTCTTT. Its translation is CASSFWGGQGVMTEAFF.

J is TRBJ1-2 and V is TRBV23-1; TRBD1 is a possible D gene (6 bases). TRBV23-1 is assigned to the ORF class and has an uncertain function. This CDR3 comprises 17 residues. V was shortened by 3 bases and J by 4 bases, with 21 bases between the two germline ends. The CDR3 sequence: CASSHSSIGQPLYGYTF. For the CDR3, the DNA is TGCGCCAGCAGTCATTCCTCTATCGGACAGCCACTCTATGGCTACACCTTC.

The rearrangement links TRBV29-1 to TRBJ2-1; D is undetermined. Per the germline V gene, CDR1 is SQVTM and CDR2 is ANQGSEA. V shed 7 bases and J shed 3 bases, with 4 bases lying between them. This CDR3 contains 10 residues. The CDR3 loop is CSAYYNEQFF. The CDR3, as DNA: TGCAGCGCTTACTACAATGAGCAGTTCTTC.

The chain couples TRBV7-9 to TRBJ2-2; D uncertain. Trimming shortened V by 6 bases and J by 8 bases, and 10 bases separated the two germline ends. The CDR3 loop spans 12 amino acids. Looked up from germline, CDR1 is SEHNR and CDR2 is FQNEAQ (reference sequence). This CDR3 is CASRSLSGELFF. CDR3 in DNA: TGTGCCAGCAGATCACTCAGTGGGGAGCTGTTTTTT.

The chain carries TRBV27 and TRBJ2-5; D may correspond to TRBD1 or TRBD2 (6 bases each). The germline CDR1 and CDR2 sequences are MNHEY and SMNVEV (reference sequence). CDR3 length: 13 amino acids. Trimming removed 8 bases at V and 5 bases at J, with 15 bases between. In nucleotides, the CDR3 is TGTGCCAGCTCCAAATTCGGGGGCGAGACCCAGTACTTC. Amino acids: CASSKFGGETQYF.

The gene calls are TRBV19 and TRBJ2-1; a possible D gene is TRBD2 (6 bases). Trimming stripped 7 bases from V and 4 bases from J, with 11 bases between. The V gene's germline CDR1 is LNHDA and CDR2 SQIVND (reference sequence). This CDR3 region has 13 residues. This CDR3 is CASTVGGYNEQFF. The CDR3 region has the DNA TGTGCCAGTACTGTGGGGGGATACAATGAGCAGTTCTTC.

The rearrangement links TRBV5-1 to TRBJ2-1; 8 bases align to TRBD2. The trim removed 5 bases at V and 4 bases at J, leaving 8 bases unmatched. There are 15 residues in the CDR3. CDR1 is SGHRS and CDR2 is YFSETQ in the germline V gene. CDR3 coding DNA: TGCGCCAGCAGACCTCCGGGAGGGCCGTACAATGAGCAGTTCTTC. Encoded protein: CASRPPGGPYNEQFF.

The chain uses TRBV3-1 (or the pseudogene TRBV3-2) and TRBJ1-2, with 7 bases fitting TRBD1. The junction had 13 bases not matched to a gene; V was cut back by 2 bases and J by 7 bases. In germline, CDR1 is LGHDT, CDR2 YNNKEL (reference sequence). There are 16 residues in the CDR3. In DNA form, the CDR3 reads TGTGCCAGCAGCCAACCCTCGGGACAGCGTTTCTCTGGCTACACCTTC. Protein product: CASSQPSGQRFSGYTF.